Included here is one T cell receptor beta chain sequence, with context. Its cognate antigen has yet to be identified. No base quality information exists; no much larger clone differs at one position. This entry is derived from a study of CD8 T cells in Susac syndrome (dated by TCRdb to about 2019). Turning to the overall study: Repertoire sequencing was used to test whether CD8+ T cell activation and differentiation in Susac syndrome was antigen driven.

Taken from cysteine to phenylalanine, the CDR3 has 16 residues. Left in the record is the CDR3 DNA by itself, 48 bases read in frame from the first base. CDR1 and CDR2, looked up from the germline V gene (reference sequence), are DFQATT and SNEGSKA. V was cut back by 5 bases and J by 0 bases, leaving a gap of 17 bases between them. Peripheral blood CD8+ and CD4+ T cells from healthy donors, Susac syndrome patients and multiple sclerosis patients were profiled by high-throughput TCR beta sequencing. The multiple sclerosis controls were treatment-naive patients who had stable or active relapsing-remitting disease and met the revised McDonald criteria. Bulk CD8+ and CD4+ T cells were purified by magnetic negative isolation, while CD8+ TEMRA cells were enriched using FACS. Blood was drawn into EDTA tubes, processed within 24 hours, and PBMCs were isolated by density gradient centrifugation. PBMCs intended for TCR sequencing were cryopreserved in liquid nitrogen and were subsequently thawed in a 37 degrees C water bath. The sorted or isolated CD4+, CD8+ and CD8+ TEMRA cells reached a purity of at least 90%.

RNA was extracted with the RNeasy kit and about 0.5 to 1 ug was reverse transcribed using random hexamers. The immunoSEQ multiplex PCR assay, which covers 54 Vbeta and 13 Jbeta segments, was used to amplify TCR beta CDR3 regions. To correct PCR amplification bias, a synthetic template baseline was used for both primer optimization and computational correction. Regarding the original processing steps: Reads were assigned to V, D and J genes according to IMGT and analyzed in immunoSEQ Analyzer, with only productive sequences retained. Clonality was calculated as one minus the Shannon entropy normalized by log2 of the number of productive unique sequences. For each patient and control, public and private clones were evaluated within the 100 most prevalent clones. Clones were defined as Susac-specific if absent from the healthy and MS cohorts, from around 1,000 published viral clones and from other ImmuneACCESS disease sequences. The public reads were reprocessed in TCRdb via fastp at Q25 and MiXCR, keeping in-frame beta chains. Each entry is one CDR3 protein sequence, shown with its most common DNA and genes. What appears here as the V and J calls and clone size reflects TCRdb's work, not the paper's. The sample yields a few hundred thousand distinct CDR3 sequences; around 90% were counted once. The biggest ten clones account for more than 0.06% of the sample.

The investigation overall reported the following: The number of individuals in the TCR sequencing and HLA analysis was recognized as being relatively small.

This chain joins TRBV20-1 to TRBJ2-1; tentative D gene TRBD1, with 6 bases matching. Sequenced material: CD4+ T cells from PBMCs. The receptor's source is a human donor with multiple sclerosis. The base sequence is TGCAGTGCTTCGATACCGGGACAAAGCTCCTACAATGAGCAGTTCTTC. It codes for CSASIPGQSSYNEQFF.